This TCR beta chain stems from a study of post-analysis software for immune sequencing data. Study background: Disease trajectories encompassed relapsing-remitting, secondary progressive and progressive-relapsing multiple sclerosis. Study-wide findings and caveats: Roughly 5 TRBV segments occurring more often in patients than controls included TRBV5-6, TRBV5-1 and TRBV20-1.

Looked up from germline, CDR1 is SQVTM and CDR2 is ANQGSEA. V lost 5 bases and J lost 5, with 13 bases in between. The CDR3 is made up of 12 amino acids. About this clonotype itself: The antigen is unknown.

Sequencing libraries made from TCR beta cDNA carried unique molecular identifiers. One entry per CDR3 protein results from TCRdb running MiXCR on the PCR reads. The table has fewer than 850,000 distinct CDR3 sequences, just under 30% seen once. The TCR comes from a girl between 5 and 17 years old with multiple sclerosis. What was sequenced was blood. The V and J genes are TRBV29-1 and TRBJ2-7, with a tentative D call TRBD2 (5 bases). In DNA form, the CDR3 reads TGCAGCGTTATCGGGGTCGCGGACGAGCAGTACTTC. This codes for CSVIGVADEQYF.